This T cell receptor beta chain comes out of a study of technical replicates of blood from a few donors. Clones were read by immunoSEQ multiplex PCR, and TCRdb kept only the in-frame ones, dropping some. The repertoire holds 67,000 or so clones, with about 95% as singletons. The ends were cut back, 2 bases at V and 5 bases at J, with 18 bases in the middle. This CDR3 comprises 16 residues. The V gene's germline CDR1 is MNHNS and CDR2 SASEGT. The sample taken for sequencing was T cells isolated from PBMCs. The sequence derives from a human donor in good health. The chain uses TRBV6-1 and TRBJ1-2, with D uncertain. Here the CDR3 DNA reads TGTGCCAGCAGTGAAATTATTATACGGGGTTATTATGGCTACACCTTC. It yields the protein CASSEIIIRGYYGYTF.